Shown below are 15 T cell receptor beta chains from a single sample sequenced in a study of shared clonotypes between healthy human individuals. The data were produced by immunoSEQ multiplex PCR, yet TCRdb's version contains in-frame clones alone and is incomplete. The sample consists of approximately 2,300,000 clones, 85% to 95% of them appearing once. The specimen sequenced was naive CD4+ T cells from PBMCs. Subset meaning: CD45RA+ positively selected. The receptors shown here come from a man younger than 30 in good health. Some clones in this sample may be carry-over from other donors' samples.

The rearrangement joins TRBV2 to TRBJ1-2; D is uncertain. The CDR3 extends over 15 amino acids. The ends were cut back, 1 base at V and 4 bases at J, with 13 bases in the middle. The V gene's germline CDR1 is SNHLY and CDR2 FYNNEI. The CDR3 here is CASSEVPDISYGYTF. Here the CDR3 DNA reads TGTGCCAGCAGTGAAGTACCCGATATTAGCTATGGCTACACCTTC.

A note on this clone: Compared with germline, one end of the junction differs, possibly owing to a read error. This chain links TRBV28 with TRBJ1-4; 7 bases map to TRBD1. In germline, CDR1 is MDHEN, CDR2 SYDVKM. This CDR3 is 14 amino acids long. The CDR3 region is CASSFQGRPLGQIF. CDR3 bases: TGTGCCAGCAGTTTTCAAGGGCGCCCGTTGGGACAGATTTTT.

This CDR3 is CASSLTAESEQFF. The CDR3, as DNA: TGTGCCAGCAGCTTAACTGCAGAATCTGAGCAGTTCTTC. The chain couples TRBV7-3 to TRBJ2-1; D remains ambiguous. The V gene lost 0 bases and the J gene lost 9 bases, with 9 bases spanning the gap. CDR3 length equals 13 residues. Germline V gene data show CDR1 as SGHTA and CDR2 as FQGTGA. The full variable domain, completed using reference TRBV7-3 and TRBJ2-1, is GAGVSQTPSNKVTEKGKYVELRCDPISGHTALYWYRQSLGQGPEFLIYFQGTGAADDSGLPNDRFFAVRPEGSVSTLKIQRTERGDSAVYLCASSLTAESEQFFGPGTRLTVL.

This chain links TRBV19 with TRBJ1-1; D is ambiguous. V was pared by 4 bases and J by 3 bases, with 9 bases between. The CDR3 is 13 amino acids. The germline V gene encodes CDR1 LNHDA and CDR2 SQIVND (reference sequence). CDR3 amino acids: CASSTKRHTEAFF. Written as DNA, the CDR3 is TGTGCCAGTAGTACAAAACGACACACTGAAGCTTTCTTT.

This clone was counted once. The chain has TRBV28 and TRBJ1-2; 12 positions match TRBD1. Germline lookup yields CDR1 MDHEN and CDR2 SYDVKM. Unmatched junction bases numbered 7, after V lost 6 bases and J lost 2 bases. The length of the CDR3 is 16 residues. CDR3: CASRRGDRGRNYGYTF. CDR3 DNA: TGTGCCAGCAGGAGGGGGGACAGGGGGCGGAACTATGGCTACACCTTC.

This rearrangement joins TRBV28 to TRBJ2-7; 10 bases agree with TRBD2. CDR1 MDHEN and CDR2 SYDVKM come from the germline V gene. The length of the CDR3 is 14 residues. The ends lost 3 bases at V and 6 bases at J; junction bases unmatched: 5. CDR3 sequence reads: CASSLASGGVEQYF. CDR3 DNA sequence: TGTGCCAGCAGTTTGGCCAGCGGGGGGGTCGAGCAGTACTTC.

The chain combines TRBV7-9 with TRBJ1-2; D uncertain. Trimming pared 8 bases from V and 2 bases from J, leaving 18 bases between. Germline assignment: CDR1 SEHNR and CDR2 FQNEAQ (reference sequence). CDR3 length equals 15 residues. The CDR3 is CASGLRPTGNYGYTF. The CDR3 DNA is TGTGCCAGCGGACTTCGGCCTACCGGGAACTATGGCTACACCTTC.

The J gene is TRBJ1-4, the V gene TRBV5-1, with D possibly being TRBD1 (6 bases). Germline assignment: CDR1 SGHRS and CDR2 YFSETQ. With 4 bases removed from V and 8 bases from J, the gap between germline ends came to 18 bases. The CDR3 runs to 15 residues. The CDR3 protein is CASSDSSGADEKLFF. The CDR3 DNA reads TGCGCCAGCAGCGACTCGTCGGGGGCTGACGAAAAACTGTTTTTT.

The chain employs TRBV10-2 and TRBJ2-1; 9 nucleotides agree with TRBD2. CDR1 is WSHSY, CDR2 SAAADI, per germline. The CDR3 is 14 residues long. V trimming: 8 bases; J trimming: 8 bases; junction bases outside the gene matches: 10. As DNA, the CDR3 is TGCGCCAGCGGCCGGAGGACTAGCGTGGATGAGCAGTTCTTC. This gives the protein CASGRRTSVDEQFF.

On this clone: The same CDR3 can be traced to other DNA sequences in this sample. The V and J genes are TRBV6-5 and TRBJ1-1; 7 positions match TRBD1. V shed 6 bases and J 4 bases; nucleotides not matched to a gene: 5. The CDR3 extends over 13 amino acids. The germline V gene encodes CDR1 MNHEY and CDR2 SVGAGI. The CDR3 loop reads CASRRQGVTEAFF. Here the CDR3 DNA reads TGTGCCAGCAGGAGACAGGGCGTCACTGAAGCTTTCTTT.

The gene calls are TRBV4-2 and TRBJ1-5; D not resolved. V shed 0 bases and J shed 7 bases, with 7 bases lying between them. In germline, CDR1 is LGHNA, CDR2 YNFKEQ. The CDR3 extends over 13 amino acids. CDR3 sequence reads: CASSQDFQQPQHF. In nucleotides, the CDR3 is TGTGCCAGCAGCCAAGATTTTCAACAGCCCCAGCATTTT.

The gene calls are TRBV7-2 and TRBJ1-5, with TRBD1 matching over 7 bases. J lost 7 bases, V lost 4 bases, and 7 bases had no gene match. Looked up from germline, CDR1 is SGHTA and CDR2 is FQGNSA. This CDR3 has 14 amino acids. CDR3 in amino acids: CASSSRQGGQPQHF. CDR3 nucleotides: TGTGCCAGCAGCTCCAGACAGGGCGGGCAGCCCCAGCATTTT.

The chain recombines TRBV28 with TRBJ2-2; 7 bases fit TRBD1. CDR1 MDHEN and CDR2 SYDVKM come from the germline V gene. The CDR3 spans 15 residues. The junction had 3 bases not matched to a gene; V was cut back by 1 base and J by 4 bases. The CDR3 is CASSLLGGGTGELFF. The CDR3, as DNA: TGTGCCAGCAGTTTATTAGGGGGCGGCACCGGGGAGCTGTTTTTT.

The chain has TRBV7-3 and TRBJ1-2; 11 positions match TRBD1. J lost 7 bases, V lost 4 bases, and 5 bases had no gene match. The length of the CDR3 is 14 residues. Germline V gene sequence: CDR1 SGHTA, CDR2 FQGTGA. The CDR3: CASSSDRGLVGYTF. For the CDR3, the DNA is TGTGCCAGCAGCTCGGACAGGGGGCTCGTTGGCTACACCTTC.

The CDR3 region has the DNA TGTGCCAGTAGTCCCGCAAGCGGAACTACGAGGCAGTACTTC. Its protein is CASSPASGTTRQYF. The chain links TRBV19 to TRBJ2-7, with D possibly matching TRBD2 (5 bases). Trimming left V 5 bases short and J 9 bases short, with 20 bases between. The CDR3 sequence is 14 residues long. CDR1 is LNHDA and CDR2 is SQIVND in the germline V gene (reference sequence). The full variable domain, in which reference TRBV19 and TRBJ2-7 provide the parts outside the CDR3, is DGGITQSPKYLFRKEGQNVTLSCEQNLNHDAMYWYRQDPGQGLRLIYYSQIVNDFQKGDIAEGYSVSREKKESFPLTVTSAQKNPTAFYLCASSPASGTTRQYFGPGTRLTVT.